The entry that follows covers one TCR beta chain sequence. The data were obtained in a study of blood T cell repertoires in COVID-19. Study-level background: The samples span acute and convalescent COVID-19 from the United States, Italy and Spain. The analysed material was cDNA or gDNA that came from T cells, B-cell-depleted T cells, or PBMCs.

Authors' processing steps: From reference gene primer amplification, estimates of nucleated cell counts were derived. This table comes from immunoSEQ multiplex PCR, and its TCRdb copy is limited to in-frame clones, with some not included. D and trimming come from the DNA, and the V and J calls and clone size come from that table. Of hundreds of thousands of clones in the sample, roughly nine tenths were seen once. Clinical history reported by participants formed the basis on which cohorts were assigned. The sample was PBMCs or T cells enriched from blood (not recorded which). This receptor was obtained from a woman between 50 and 59 years old in a cohort exposed to, infected with or recovered from COVID-19 (not recorded which).

CDR3: CASSRDQGRGRGEQYF. The CDR3 bases are TGTGCCAGCAGCAGGGACCAAGGCAGGGGGAGAGGCGAGCAGTACTTC. The genes are TRBV5-6 and TRBJ2-7, with TRBD1 matching 7 bases. The CDR3 runs to 16 residues. V lost 4 bases to trimming and J lost 6 bases; unmatched junction nucleotides: 16. The germline CDR1 and CDR2 sequences are SGHDT and YYEEEE.